The source of this T cell receptor (beta chain) is a study of CD8 T cells in ankylosing spondylitis. Study results and caveats: Clones tied to disease were said to be significantly enriched in matched ankylosing spondylitis synovial fluid. Ankylosing spondylitis blood appeared to carry a characteristic TCR beta motif of seven to nine highly homologous variants. A CD8+ phenotype characterized the disease-linked clones, which were relatively rare in peripheral blood.

This clonotype appeared a few times. Its antigen is undetermined. With 6 bases clipped from V and 2 bases from J, the junction kept 5 bases outside the gene matches. The length of the CDR3 is 14 residues. By quantitative 5'-RACE with molecular barcodes, the TCR beta libraries were made. TCRdb re-called the 5' RACE reads through MiXCR, storing one row per CDR3 protein. Among some 290,000 distinct CDR3 sequences listed, approximately 20% were seen once. The receptor was isolated from a male donor with ankylosing spondylitis or in good health (not recorded which). The gene calls are TRBV12-3 or TRBV12-4 and TRBJ2-3; 7 bases are a match to TRBD2. Sequencing was carried out using blood, either unsorted or a sorted T cell fraction (not recorded which). The CDR3: CASSRAGPTDTQYF. For the CDR3, the DNA is TGTGCCAGCAGCCGAGCGGGGCCCACAGATACGCAGTATTTT.